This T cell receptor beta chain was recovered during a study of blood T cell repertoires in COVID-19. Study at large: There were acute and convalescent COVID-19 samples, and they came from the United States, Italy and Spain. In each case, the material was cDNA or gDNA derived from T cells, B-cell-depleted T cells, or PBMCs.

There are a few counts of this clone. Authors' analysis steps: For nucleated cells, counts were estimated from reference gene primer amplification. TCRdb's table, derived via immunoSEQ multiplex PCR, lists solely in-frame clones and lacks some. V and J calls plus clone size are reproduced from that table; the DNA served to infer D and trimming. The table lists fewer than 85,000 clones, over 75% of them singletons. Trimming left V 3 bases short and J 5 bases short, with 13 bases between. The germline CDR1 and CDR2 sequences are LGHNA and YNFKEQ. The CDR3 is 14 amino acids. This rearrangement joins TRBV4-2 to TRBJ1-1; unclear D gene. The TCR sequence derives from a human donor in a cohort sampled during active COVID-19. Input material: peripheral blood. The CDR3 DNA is TGTGCCAGCAGCCAGGAAAGTTCGGGGACTGAAGCTTTCTTT. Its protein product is CASSQESSGTEAFF.